Each of the 22 T cell receptor beta chains below was sequenced from the same sample in a study of blood T cell repertoires in COVID-19. Libraries were prepared by immunoSEQ multiplex PCR; TCRdb keeps only in-frame clonotypes and omits some of them. The sample includes about 200,000 clones, around 95% of them seen just once. The sequenced sample was peripheral blood. The source is a young man with COVID-19, enrolled during active disease.

The sample holds one count of this clone. This chain connects TRBV3-1 (or the pseudogene TRBV3-2) to TRBJ2-7, with TRBD2 identical over 15 bases. Germline trimming cut 4 bases from V and 9 bases from J; bases unmatched to any gene: 7. This CDR3 spans 15 amino acids. From germline, CDR1 is LGHDT and CDR2 YNNKEL (reference sequence). For the CDR3, the DNA is TGTGCCAGCAGCCTACGGACTAGCGGGGGGGCCGGGCAGTACTTC. It translates to CASSLRTSGGAGQYF.

V gene TRBV18 combines with J gene TRBJ1-1; 8 nucleotides line up with TRBD1. The CDR3 is made up of 13 amino acids. Per germline, CDR1 KGHSH and CDR2 LQKENI. J lost 1 base, V lost 9 bases, and 4 bases had no gene match. CDR3 protein: CASAGQGNTEAFF. CDR3 DNA sequence: TGTGCCAGTGCCGGACAGGGGAACACTGAAGCTTTCTTT.

For the CDR3, the DNA is TGTGCCAGCAGCCCATGGACAGCCCGACCCGGGGAGCTGTTTTTT. Translation gives CASSPWTARPGELFF. The rearrangement uses TRBV5-6 and TRBJ2-2; D possibly corresponds to TRBD1 (6 bases). From germline, CDR1 is SGHDT and CDR2 YYEEEE. V was clipped by 4 bases and J by 6 bases, with 16 bases between them. The CDR3 has 15 residues.

Concerning this clone itself: Other DNA variants within this sample encode the same CDR3. The chain combines TRBV12-3 or TRBV12-4 with TRBJ2-3; the D is unclear. The CDR3 has 13 residues. Deletions cut 1 base from V and 2 bases from J, with 4 bases between. The CDR3 region has the DNA TGTGCCAGCAGTTTAGGAGTCACAGATACGCAGTATTTT. Translating gives CASSLGVTDTQYF.

The gene calls are TRBV30 and TRBJ1-6; 7 positions agree with TRBD1. This CDR3 has 14 amino acids. The junction had 5 bases not matched to a gene; V was cut back by 2 bases and J by 7 bases. Germline CDR1 reads GTSNPN; CDR2 reads SVGIG (reference sequence). The CDR3 sequence is CAWSSAGGNSPLHF. For the CDR3, the DNA is TGTGCCTGGAGTTCGGCAGGGGGGAATTCACCCCTCCACTTT.

CDR3 sequence: CASSQAPGQGYSPLHF. The CDR3 DNA follows: TGTGCCAGCAGCCAGGCTCCGGGACAGGGGTATTCACCCCTCCACTTT. This rearrangement joins TRBV3-1 (or the pseudogene TRBV3-2) to TRBJ1-6; 10 positions match TRBD1. Trimming at V came to 3 bases and at J to 8 bases, leaving 7 bases not matched to a gene. The CDR3 spans 16 residues. From germline, CDR1 is LGHDT and CDR2 YNNKEL (reference sequence).

V gene TRBV10-3 combines with J gene TRBJ1-1, with D maybe TRBD1 (6 bases). V dropped 10 bases and J dropped 0 bases, with 15 bases sitting between them. The CDR3 consists of 14 residues. CDR1 is ENHRY and CDR2 is SYGVKD in the germline V gene. The CDR3 reads CATGTGQLNTEAFF. In DNA, the CDR3 is TGTGCCACAGGTACTGGACAGTTGAACACTGAAGCTTTCTTT.

The genes are TRBV4-1 and TRBJ1-1; D is perhaps TRBD1 (6 bases). CDR3 size: 16 residues. CDR1 and CDR2 from the germline V gene are MGHRA and YSYEKL. V shed 0 bases and J shed 5 bases, with 16 bases lying between them. The DNA of the CDR3 is TGCGCCAGCAGCCAAGATCACAGGGAATTGGGAACTGAAGCTTTCTTT. It codes for CASSQDHRELGTEAFF.

The V gene is TRBV3-1 (or the pseudogene TRBV3-2), the J gene TRBJ1-6; 7 positions agree with TRBD1. In germline, CDR1 is LGHDT, CDR2 YNNKEL (reference sequence). V was pared by 5 bases and J by 6 bases, with 4 bases of the junction left unmatched. The CDR3 contains 14 residues. CDR3 protein: CASSYRQGNSPLHF. CDR3 in DNA: TGTGCCAGCAGCTACAGACAGGGTAATTCACCCCTCCACTTT.

The chain uses TRBV3-1 (or the pseudogene TRBV3-2) and TRBJ2-2; D is unclear. The CDR3 extends over 18 amino acids. The germline gives CDR1 LGHDT, CDR2 YNNKEL (reference sequence). Trimming cost V 0 bases and J 2 bases, with 16 bases left between them. The DNA for the CDR3 is TGTGCCAGCAGCCAAGAATTCCGCGGAGTTACCAACACCGGGGAGCTGTTTTTT. Its translation is CASSQEFRGVTNTGELFF.

The chain is built from TRBV6-1 and TRBJ2-5, with D perhaps TRBD1 (5 bases). CDR1 is MNHNS, CDR2 SASEGT, per germline. The CDR3 spans 15 residues. V lost 1 base and J 6 bases, leaving 15 bases between the germline ends. CDR3 DNA: TGTGCCAGCAGTGAAGGGTTGGCAGGGCAACAGACCCAGTACTTC. Its translation is CASSEGLAGQQTQYF.

This sequence joins TRBV19 and TRBJ1-4, with TRBD1 matching 8 bases. The germline gives CDR1 LNHDA, CDR2 SQIVND (reference sequence). After removal of 5 bases from V and 11 bases from J, the junction contained 10 bases not matched to a gene. This CDR3 is built from 14 residues. The chain's CDR3 is CASSQGQGSRKLFF. CDR3 sequence (DNA): TGTGCCAGTAGTCAAGGACAGGGTTCAAGGAAACTGTTTTTT. The full variable domain, with the rest looked up from reference TRBV19 and TRBJ1-4, is DGGITQSPKYLFRKEGQNVTLSCEQNLNHDAMYWYRQDPGQGLRLIYYSQIVNDFQKGDIAEGYSVSREKKESFPLTVTSAQKNPTAFYLCASSQGQGSRKLFFGSGTQLSVL.

The J gene is TRBJ2-7, the V gene TRBV5-5, with TRBD1 matching 10 bases. CDR3 length equals 14 residues. V shed 2 bases, J shed 7 bases, and the junction held 6 bases outside the gene matches. CDR1 and CDR2 (germline): SGHKS, YYEKEE (reference sequence). CDR3 amino acids: CASSFPGQGIEQYF. The DNA for the CDR3 is TGTGCCAGCAGCTTCCCGGGACAGGGGATTGAGCAGTACTTC.

This sequence joins TRBV14 and TRBJ1-1, with D perhaps matching TRBD1 (5 bases). Trimming pared 3 bases from V and 3 bases from J, leaving 8 bases between. Germline CDR1 is SGHDN and CDR2 is FVKESK. This CDR3 contains 13 residues. CDR3 sequence: CASSQQGDTEAFF. The CDR3 region has the DNA TGTGCCAGCAGCCAGCAGGGTGACACTGAAGCTTTCTTT.

This chain uses TRBV9 with TRBJ1-1; D is unclear. This CDR3 is built from 13 residues. In germline, CDR1 is SGDLS, CDR2 YYNGEE. Trimming took off 0 bases at V and 8 bases at J, with 11 bases between the two ends. CDR3 region: CASSVGEGVEAFF. For the CDR3, the DNA is TGTGCCAGCAGCGTAGGTGAGGGAGTCGAAGCTTTCTTT.

V is TRBV6-5 and J is TRBJ1-3, with TRBD1 identical over 8 bases. J lost 0 bases, V lost 2 bases, and 0 bases had no gene match. The CDR3 totals 15 residues. The germline V gene encodes CDR1 MNHEY and CDR2 SVGAGI. This CDR3 is CASSYQGASGNTIYF. The CDR3 DNA follows: TGTGCCAGCAGTTACCAGGGGGCCTCTGGAAACACCATATATTTT.

This chain uses TRBV7-9 with TRBJ1-2; 8 bases are shared with TRBD1. CDR3 size: 13 residues. From germline, CDR1 is SEHNR and CDR2 FQNEAQ (reference sequence). J lost 5 bases, V lost 5 bases, and 4 bases had no gene match. CDR3: CASSQGQEYGYTF. The CDR3 DNA reads TGTGCCAGCAGCCAGGGACAGGAGTATGGCTACACCTTC.

Only one count was recorded for this clone. DNA for the CDR3: TGTGCCAGCAGTGAAGCTCAGGGACAACAGCCCCAGCATTTT. Translation: CASSEAQGQQPQHF. This chain uses TRBV6-1 with TRBJ1-5; tentatively, D is TRBD1 (6 bases). The CDR3 has 14 amino acids. CDR1 is MNHNS, CDR2 SASEGT, per germline. The V end lost 0 bases, the J end lost 7 bases, and 10 bases lay between the germline ends.

This clone has a single count. The V and J genes are TRBV2 and TRBJ2-3, with a possible D match to TRBD2 (7 bases). The CDR3 spans 16 residues. Between the trimmed V and J ends, which lost 7 bases and 6 bases, there was a span of 23 bases. The germline V gene has CDR1 SNHLY and CDR2 FYNNEI. The CDR3 DNA follows: TGTGCCAGCACTAACGACTACGCCCGGGGGGCCGATACGCAGTATTTT. Its translation is CASTNDYARGADTQYF. The full variable domain, in which reference TRBV2 and TRBJ2-3 provide the parts outside the CDR3, is EPEVTQTPSHQVTQMGQEVILRCVPISNHLYFYWYRQILGQKVEFLVSFYNNEISEKSEIFDDQFSVERPDGSNFTLKIRSTKLEDSAMYFCASTNDYARGADTQYFGPGTRLTVL.

The chain combines TRBV10-3 with TRBJ2-7; D not resolved. Between the trimmed V and J ends, which lost 3 bases and 5 bases, there was a span of 11 bases. This CDR3 has 13 amino acids. In germline, CDR1 is ENHRY, CDR2 SYGVKD. CDR3: CAISDKTKDEQYF. CDR3 in DNA: TGTGCCATCAGTGACAAGACAAAGGACGAGCAGTACTTC.

The chain joins TRBV4-2 to TRBJ2-3; D unresolved. The germline V gene has CDR1 LGHNA and CDR2 YNFKEQ. The CDR3 spans 14 residues. Trimming took off 0 bases at V and 8 bases at J, with 12 bases between the two ends. The DNA for the CDR3 is TGTGCCAGCAGCCAAGATCAAGCCACTGGTACGCAGTATTTT. Residues: CASSQDQATGTQYF.

The chain uses TRBV27 and TRBJ2-2; 8 bases agree with TRBD2. V lost 4 bases to trimming and J lost 8 bases; unmatched junction nucleotides: 12. Germline V gives CDR1 MNHEY, CDR2 SMNVEV (reference sequence). There are 16 residues in the CDR3. CDR3 DNA: TGTGCCAGCAGTTCCCCGGGGGGGGCGAACGTAGGGGAGCTGTTTTTT. It yields the protein CASSSPGGANVGELFF.